This T cell receptor (beta chain) comes out of a study of T cell clonotyping in hematopoietic cell transplantation. General observations from the study: CD4 and CD8 repertoire contributions could not be separated without sorting.

CDR1 is LGHNA and CDR2 is YNFKEQ in the germline V gene. The junction had 3 bases not matched to a gene; V was cut back by 5 bases and J by 5 bases. The CDR3 runs 13 residues. Using immunoSEQ multiplex PCR, the repertoire was profiled, and TCRdb retains in-frame clones only, with some absent. The sample includes around 9,500 clones, 93% of them seen just once. Worth noting for this clone: The antigen remains undetermined.

Here the sequenced sample was PBMCs, taken 100 days after allogeneic stem cell transplant. The J gene is TRBJ2-3, the V gene TRBV4-2, with 8 bases identical to TRBD2. The receptor comes from a male patient aged 50 to 59 who had an allogeneic stem cell transplant from a related donor, so T cells may come from the graft donor. Some clones in this sample may be carry-over from other donors' samples. CDR3 DNA sequence: TGTGCCAGCAGCGGGACTAGAAGAGATACGCAGTATTTT. This translates into CASSGTRRDTQYF.